This T cell receptor (beta chain) was recovered during a study of blood T cell repertoires in COVID-19. Study-wide context: The samples span acute and convalescent COVID-19 from the United States, Italy and Spain.

TCRdb keeps only in-frame clones here, not all; method: immunoSEQ multiplex PCR. Among some 240,000 clones listed, almost 85% were seen once. CDR1 and CDR2 (germline): LNHDA, SQIVND (reference sequence). The CDR3 runs 17 residues. V shed 1 base and J shed 8 bases, with 23 bases lying between them. Material for sequencing was peripheral blood. This sequence joins TRBV19 and TRBJ1-2, with D possibly TRBD1 on 5 matching bases. This TCR came from a woman between 65 and 79 years old with COVID-19, enrolled during active disease. The CDR3 sequence: CASSIGFGRALESGYTF. Written as DNA, the CDR3 is TGTGCCAGTAGTATAGGGTTTGGCAGGGCGCTCGAGAGCGGCTACACCTTC.